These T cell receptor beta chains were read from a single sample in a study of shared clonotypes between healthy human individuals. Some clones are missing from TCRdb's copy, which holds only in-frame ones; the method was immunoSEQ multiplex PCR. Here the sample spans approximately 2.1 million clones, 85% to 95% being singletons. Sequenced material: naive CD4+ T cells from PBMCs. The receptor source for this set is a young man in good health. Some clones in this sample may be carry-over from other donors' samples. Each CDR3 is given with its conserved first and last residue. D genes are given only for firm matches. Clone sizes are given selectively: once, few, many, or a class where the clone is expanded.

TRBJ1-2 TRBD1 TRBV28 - TGTGCCAGCAGTCCTCCGGGACAGAACTATGGCTACACCTTC CASSPPGQNYGYTF
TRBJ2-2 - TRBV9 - TGTGCCAGCAGCGTAGGCGGGCATTCCGCGAACACCGGGGAGCTGTTTTTT CASSVGGHSANTGELFF
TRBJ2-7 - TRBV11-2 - TGTGCCAGCAGCTCAGCAAGCGGAAGCTCCTACGAGCAGTACTTC CASSSASGSSYEQYF
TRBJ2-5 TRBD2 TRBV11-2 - TGTGCCAGCAGCTTTGGGGGACTAGGAGAGACCCAGTACTTC CASSFGGLGETQYF
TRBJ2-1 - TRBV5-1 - TGCGCCAGCAGCCTCATAGGGGACCACTACAATGAGCAGTTCTTC CASSLIGDHYNEQFF
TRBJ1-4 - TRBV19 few TGTGCCAGTACGATGGGAATCGGAGAAAAACTGTTTTTT CASTMGIGEKLFF
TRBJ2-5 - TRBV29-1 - TGCAGCGGAGAAGGGGGGAGGGAGACCCAGTACTTC CSGEGGRETQYF
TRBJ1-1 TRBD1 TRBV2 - TGTGCCAGCGGTGACCGGACAGGGCACACTGAAGCTTTCTTT CASGDRTGHTEAFF
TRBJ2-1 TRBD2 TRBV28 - TGTGCCAGTCAGGGGACTAGCGGGGTCAATGAGCAGTTCTTC CASQGTSGVNEQFF
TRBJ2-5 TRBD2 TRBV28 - TGTGCCAGCAGTTTCCGGGCTAGCGGGAGGGGAGAGACCCAGTACTTC CASSFRASGRGETQYF
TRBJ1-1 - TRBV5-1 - TGCGCCAGCAGCTTGAGACAGAACACTGAAGCTTTCTTT CASSLRQNTEAFF
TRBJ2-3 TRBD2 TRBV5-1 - TGCGCCAGCAGCCCCAGGACTAGCGGGACCACAGATACGCAGTATTTT CASSPRTSGTTDTQYF
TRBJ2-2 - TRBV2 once TGTGCCAGCAGGGCGGGCAGGTTTGAAGACACCGGGGAGCTGTTTTTT CASRAGRFEDTGELFF